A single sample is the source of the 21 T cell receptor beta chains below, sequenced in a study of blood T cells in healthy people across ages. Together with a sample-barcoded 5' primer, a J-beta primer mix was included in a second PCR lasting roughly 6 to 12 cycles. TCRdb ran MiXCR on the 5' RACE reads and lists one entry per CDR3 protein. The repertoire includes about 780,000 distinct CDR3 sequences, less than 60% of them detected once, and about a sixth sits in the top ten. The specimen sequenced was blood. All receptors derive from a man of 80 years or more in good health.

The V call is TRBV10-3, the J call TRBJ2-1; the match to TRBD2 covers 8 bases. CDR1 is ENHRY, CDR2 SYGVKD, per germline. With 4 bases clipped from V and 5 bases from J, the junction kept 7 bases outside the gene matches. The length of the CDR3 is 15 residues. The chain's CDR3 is CAISARGGTHNEQFF. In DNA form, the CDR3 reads TGTGCCATCAGTGCCCGGGGGGGAACTCACAATGAGCAGTTCTTC.

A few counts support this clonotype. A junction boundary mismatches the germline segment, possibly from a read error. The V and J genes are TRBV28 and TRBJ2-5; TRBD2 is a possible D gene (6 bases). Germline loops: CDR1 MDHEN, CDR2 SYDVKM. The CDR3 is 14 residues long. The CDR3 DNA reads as TGTGCCAGCAGTTTGTTTAGCGGACAAGAGTCCCAGTACTTC. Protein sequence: CASSLFSGQESQYF.

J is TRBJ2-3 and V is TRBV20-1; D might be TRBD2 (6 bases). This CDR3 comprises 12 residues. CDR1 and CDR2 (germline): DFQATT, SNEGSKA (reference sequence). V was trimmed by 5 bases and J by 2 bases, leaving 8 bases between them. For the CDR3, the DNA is TGCAGTGCTCCGGACTACACAGATACGCAGTATTTT. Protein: CSAPDYTDTQYF.

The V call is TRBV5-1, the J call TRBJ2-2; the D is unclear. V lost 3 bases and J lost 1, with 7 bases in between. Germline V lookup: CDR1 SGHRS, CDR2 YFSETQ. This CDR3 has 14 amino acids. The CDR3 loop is CASSSDLNTGELFF. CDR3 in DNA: TGCGCCAGCAGCTCGGATTTGAACACCGGGGAGCTGTTTTTT.

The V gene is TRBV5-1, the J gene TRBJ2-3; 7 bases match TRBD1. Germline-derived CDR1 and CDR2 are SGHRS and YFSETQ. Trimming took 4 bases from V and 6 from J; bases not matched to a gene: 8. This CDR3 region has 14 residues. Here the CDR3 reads CASSADRAGDTQYF. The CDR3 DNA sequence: TGCGCCAGCAGCGCCGACAGGGCAGGGGATACGCAGTATTTT.

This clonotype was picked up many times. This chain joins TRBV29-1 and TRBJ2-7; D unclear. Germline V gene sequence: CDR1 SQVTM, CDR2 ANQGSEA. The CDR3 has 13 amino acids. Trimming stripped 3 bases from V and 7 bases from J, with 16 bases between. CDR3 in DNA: TGCAGCGTTGATATTACAGATTTGGGGGAGCAGTACTTC. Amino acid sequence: CSVDITDLGEQYF.

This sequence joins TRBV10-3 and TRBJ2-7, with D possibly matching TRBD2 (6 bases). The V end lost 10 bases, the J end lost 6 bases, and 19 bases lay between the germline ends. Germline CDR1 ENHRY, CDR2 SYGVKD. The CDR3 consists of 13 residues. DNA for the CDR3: TGTGCCAGCACGGGAGAGCTTTGGGGCGAGCAGTACTTC. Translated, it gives CASTGELWGEQYF.

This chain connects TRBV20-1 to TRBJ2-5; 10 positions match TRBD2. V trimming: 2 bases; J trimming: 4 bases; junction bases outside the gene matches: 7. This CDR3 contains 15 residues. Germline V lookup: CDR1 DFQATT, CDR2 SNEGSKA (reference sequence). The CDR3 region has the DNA TGCAGTGCTAGATCAGGGGTAGCGGGAGGAGAGACCCAGTACTTC. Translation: CSARSGVAGGETQYF.

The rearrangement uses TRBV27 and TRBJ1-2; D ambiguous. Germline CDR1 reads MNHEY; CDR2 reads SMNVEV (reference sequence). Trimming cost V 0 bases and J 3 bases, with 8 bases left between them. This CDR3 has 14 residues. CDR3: CASSLSVGDYGYTF. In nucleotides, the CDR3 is TGTGCCAGCAGTTTATCCGTAGGTGACTATGGCTACACCTTC.

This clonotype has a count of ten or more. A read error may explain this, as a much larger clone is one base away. The CDR3 DNA follows: TGTGCCAGTGCCCCAGGGGCGGTCACTGAAGCTTTCTTT. Translation: CASAPGAVTEAFF. The genes are TRBV6-1 and TRBJ1-1; tentative D call: TRBD1 (6 bases). Trimming shortened V by 9 bases and J by 4 bases, and 15 bases separated the two germline ends. This CDR3 contains 13 residues. Germline CDR1 reads MNHNS; CDR2 reads SASEGT.

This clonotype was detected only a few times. The CDR3 region has the DNA TGTGCCAGCCCCGTTCGGGACAACAACTACGAGCAGTACTTC. Its translation is CASPVRDNNYEQYF. The rearrangement links TRBV21-1 to TRBJ2-7; the tabulated D call, TRBD1, remains unverified against the DNA. TRBV21-1 is a known pseudogene. This CDR3 has 14 amino acids.

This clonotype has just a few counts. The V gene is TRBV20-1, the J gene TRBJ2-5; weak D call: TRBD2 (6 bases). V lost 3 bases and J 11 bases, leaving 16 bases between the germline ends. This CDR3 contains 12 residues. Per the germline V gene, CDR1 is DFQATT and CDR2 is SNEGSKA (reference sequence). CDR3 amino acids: CSARVWEAEQYF. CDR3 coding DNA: TGCAGTGCTAGGGTTTGGGAGGCTGAGCAGTACTTC.

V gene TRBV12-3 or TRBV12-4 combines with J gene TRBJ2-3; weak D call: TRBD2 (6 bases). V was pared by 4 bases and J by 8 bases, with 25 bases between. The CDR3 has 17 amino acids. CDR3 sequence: CASSSKRLVGIRGTQYF. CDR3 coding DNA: TGTGCCAGCAGTTCCAAGAGACTAGTGGGTATCAGAGGTACGCAGTATTTT.

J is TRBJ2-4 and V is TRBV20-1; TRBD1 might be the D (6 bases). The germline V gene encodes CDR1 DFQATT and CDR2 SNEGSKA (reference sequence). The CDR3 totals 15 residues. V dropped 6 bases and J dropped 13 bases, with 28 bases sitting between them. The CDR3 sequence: CSAAGRGLGDNEQYF. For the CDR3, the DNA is TGCAGTGCCGCCGGCCGCGGCCTAGGGGACAATGAGCAGTACTTC.

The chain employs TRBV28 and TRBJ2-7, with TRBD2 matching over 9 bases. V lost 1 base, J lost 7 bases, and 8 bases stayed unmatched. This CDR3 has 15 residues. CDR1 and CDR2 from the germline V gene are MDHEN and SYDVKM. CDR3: CASSLSTSGSGEQYF. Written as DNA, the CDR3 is TGTGCCAGCAGTTTATCGACTAGCGGCTCGGGAGAGCAGTACTTC.

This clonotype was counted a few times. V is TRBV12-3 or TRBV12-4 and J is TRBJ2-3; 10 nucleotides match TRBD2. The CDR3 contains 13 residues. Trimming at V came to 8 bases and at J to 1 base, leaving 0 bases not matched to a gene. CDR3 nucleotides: TGTGCCAGCGGGACTAGCGGCACAGATACGCAGTATTTT. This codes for CASGTSGTDTQYF.

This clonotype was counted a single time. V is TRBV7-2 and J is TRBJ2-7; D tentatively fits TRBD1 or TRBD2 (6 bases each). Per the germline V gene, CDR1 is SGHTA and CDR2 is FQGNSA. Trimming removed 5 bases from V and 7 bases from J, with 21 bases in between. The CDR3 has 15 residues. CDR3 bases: TGTGCCAGCAGCCCGAATGGGGGGCGCAAGAATGAGCAGTACTTC. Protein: CASSPNGGRKNEQYF.

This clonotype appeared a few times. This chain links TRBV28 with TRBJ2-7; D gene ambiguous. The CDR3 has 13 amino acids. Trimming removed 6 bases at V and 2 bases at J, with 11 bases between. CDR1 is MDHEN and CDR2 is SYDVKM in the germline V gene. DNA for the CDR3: TGTGCCAGCAGATGGGCCCTAACCTACGAGCAGTACTTC. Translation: CASRWALTYEQYF.

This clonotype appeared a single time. CDR3 loop: CASSTTSGPYEQYF. As DNA, the CDR3 is TGCGCCAGCAGCACGACTAGCGGACCGTACGAGCAGTACTTC. The chain combines TRBV5-1 with TRBJ2-5, with 9 bases identical to TRBD2. Near its end, the DNA agrees better with TRBJ2-7, so the J call may be wrong. The length of the CDR3 is 14 residues. Per germline, CDR1 SGHRS and CDR2 YFSETQ.

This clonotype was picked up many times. The CDR3 is CASSQAGATYNEQFF. CDR3 DNA: TGCGCCAGCAGCCAAGCGGGAGCCACCTACAATGAGCAGTTCTTC. The chain is built from TRBV4-3 and TRBJ2-1, with D possibly matching TRBD2 (6 bases). Germline values: CDR1 LGHNA, CDR2 YSLEER. This CDR3 has 15 residues. V gave up 1 base and J gave up 2 bases, with 9 bases separating them.

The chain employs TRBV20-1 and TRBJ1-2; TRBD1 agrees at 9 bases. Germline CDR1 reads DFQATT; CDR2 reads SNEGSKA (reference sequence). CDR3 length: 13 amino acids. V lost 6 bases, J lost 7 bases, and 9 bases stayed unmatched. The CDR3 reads CSATGQGRGGYTF. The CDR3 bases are TGCAGTGCCACAGGACAGGGGCGTGGTGGCTACACCTTC.